The rows below give T cell receptor beta chains drawn from one sample of a study of CD8 T cells in ankylosing spondylitis. TCRdb used MiXCR to reprocess the 5' RACE reads, holding one entry per CDR3 protein. The top ten hold 0.51% of the sample, which has 750,000 to 850,000 distinct CDR3 sequences, around 11% seen once. Sequenced input: blood, either unsorted or a sorted T cell fraction (not recorded which). The receptors shown here come from a male donor with ankylosing spondylitis. Each CDR3 is given with its conserved first and last residue. D genes are given only for firm matches. Size tells how often a clone was seen (once, few, many) or the class of an expanded clone, and some rows leave it out.

clone size	V gene	J gene	D gene	CDR3 protein	CDR3 DNA
NA	TRBV20-1	TRBJ1-5	NA	CSARDRHSNQPQHF	TGCAGTGCTAGAGATCGTCATAGCAATCAGCCCCAGCATTTT
many	TRBV12-3/TRBV12-4	TRBJ1-2	TRBD1	CASSPDRFYGYTF	TGTGCCAGCAGCCCGGACAGGTTCTATGGCTACACCTTC
few	TRBV4-2	TRBJ1-2	NA	CASSLPGTPNTNYGYTF	TGTGCCAGCAGCCTACCGGGGACACCCAATACTAACTATGGCTACACCTTC
NA	TRBV9	TRBJ2-5	NA	CASSVTGITFMETQYF	TGTGCCAGCAGCGTGACAGGAATCACTTTTATGGAGACCCAGTACTTC
NA	TRBV7-9	TRBJ1-6	NA	CASRSHQGSDSPLHF	TGTGCCAGCAGGTCACATCAGGGGAGTGATTCACCCCTCCACTTT
NA	TRBV10-3	TRBJ2-1	TRBD2	CAISELAGGNEQFF	TGTGCCATCAGTGAACTAGCGGGAGGTAATGAGCAGTTCTTC
many	TRBV4-2	TRBJ2-5	TRBD2	CASSLRLAEVQETQYF	TGTGCCAGCAGCCTTCGACTAGCGGAGGTACAAGAGACCCAGTACTTC
NA	TRBV12-3/TRBV12-4	TRBJ1-1	NA	CASTSWTDRMNTEAFF	TGTGCCAGCACTTCATGGACGGACAGAATGAACACTGAAGCTTTCTTT
NA	TRBV5-1	TRBJ2-3	NA	CASSPGAASTDTQYF	TGCGCCAGCAGCCCCGGGGCAGCGAGCACAGATACGCAGTATTTT
NA	TRBV20-1	TRBJ2-1	TRBD2	CSARLAGGPVEQFF	TGCAGTGCTAGACTAGCGGGAGGGCCGGTGGAGCAGTTCTTC
few	TRBV7-2	TRBJ1-5	NA	CASSPGGADQPQHF	TGTGCCAGCAGCCCGGGGGGGGCGGATCAGCCCCAGCATTTT
NA	TRBV6-5	TRBJ2-5	NA	CASKVGETQYF	TGTGCCAGCAAGGTGGGAGAGACCCAGTACTTC
NA	TRBV29-1	TRBJ1-5	NA	CSIQGPTQPQHF	TGCAGCATCCAGGGTCCCACTCAGCCCCAGCATTTT
few	TRBV7-8	TRBJ1-1	TRBD1	CASSFRTGQGNTEAFF	TGTGCCAGCAGCTTCCGGACGGGACAGGGGAACACTGAAGCTTTCTTT
NA	TRBV6-2/TRBV6-3	TRBJ2-7	TRBD2	CASRTGTGTSGTYKQYF	TGTGCCAGCAGAACGGGTACCGGGACTAGCGGGACCTACAAGCAGTACTTC
few	TRBV20-1	TRBJ1-1	NA	CSVMTAATEAFF	TGCAGTGTTATGACCGCGGCCACTGAAGCTTTCTTT
NA	TRBV20-1	TRBJ2-1	NA	CSAIGGTKPHEQFF	TGCAGTGCGATCGGCGGGACGAAGCCCCATGAGCAGTTCTTC
many	TRBV20-1	TRBJ1-1	NA	CSARSVAGAEAFF	TGCAGTGCTAGGAGCGTGGCAGGGGCTGAAGCTTTCTTT
NA	TRBV2	TRBJ1-2	NA	CASSPRASSDYGYTF	TGTGCCAGCAGTCCAAGGGCTTCTTCTGACTATGGCTACACCTTC
many	TRBV27	TRBJ2-7	NA	CASGNRMGRGASYEQYF	TGTGCCAGCGGAAACCGCATGGGGAGAGGGGCCTCCTACGAGCAGTACTTC